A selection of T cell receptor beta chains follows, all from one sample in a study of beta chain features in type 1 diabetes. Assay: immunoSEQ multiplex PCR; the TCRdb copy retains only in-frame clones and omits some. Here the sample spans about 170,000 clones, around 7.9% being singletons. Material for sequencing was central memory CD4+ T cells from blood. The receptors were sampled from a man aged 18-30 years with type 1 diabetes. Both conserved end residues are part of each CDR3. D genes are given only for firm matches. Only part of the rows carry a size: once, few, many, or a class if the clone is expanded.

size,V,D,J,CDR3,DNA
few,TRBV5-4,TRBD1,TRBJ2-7,CASSLGGTGWNYEQYF,TGTGCCAGCAGCTTGGGGGGGACAGGGTGGAACTACGAGCAGTACTTC
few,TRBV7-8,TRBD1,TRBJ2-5,CASGRGRGSDETQYF,TGTGCCAGCGGCAGGGGGCGCGGTTCGGACGAGACCCAGTACTTC
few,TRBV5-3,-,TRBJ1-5,CARSPNDSHQPQHF,TGTGCCAGAAGCCCCAACGACAGTCATCAGCCCCAGCATTTT
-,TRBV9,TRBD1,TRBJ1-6,CASSETGGAGNSPLHF,TGTGCCAGCAGCGAGACAGGGGGCGCCGGTAATTCACCCCTCCACTTT
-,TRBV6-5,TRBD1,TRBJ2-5,CASSYGTGKGETQYF,TGTGCCAGCAGTTACGGGACAGGGAAAGGAGAGACCCAGTACTTC
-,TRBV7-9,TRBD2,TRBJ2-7,CASSRGLANEQYF,TGTGCCAGCAGCCGAGGACTAGCGAACGAGCAGTACTTC
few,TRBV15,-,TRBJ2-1,CATSRGAKRANEQFF,TGTGCCACCAGCAGAGGGGCTAAGAGGGCTAATGAGCAGTTCTTC
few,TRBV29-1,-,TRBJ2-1,CSVEDYTARSYNEQFF,TGCAGCGTTGAAGATTACACAGCAAGATCCTACAATGAGCAGTTCTTC
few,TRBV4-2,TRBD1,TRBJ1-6,CASSQDRTGMGSPLHF,TGTGCCAGCAGCCAAGACCGGACAGGGATGGGTTCACCCCTCCACTTT
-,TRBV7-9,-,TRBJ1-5,CASSLSGERNQPQHF,TGTGCCAGCAGCTTATCAGGGGAGCGCAATCAGCCCCAGCATTTT
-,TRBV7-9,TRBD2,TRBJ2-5,CASSAGGREETQYF,TGTGCCAGCAGCGCCGGGGGGAGGGAGGAGACCCAGTACTTC
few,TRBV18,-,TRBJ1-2,CASSPSGGYTF,TGTGCCAGCTCACCAAGCGGGGGCTACACCTTC
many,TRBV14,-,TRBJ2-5,CASSQEYSQETQYF,TGTGCCAGCAGCCAAGAGTACAGCCAAGAGACCCAGTACTTC
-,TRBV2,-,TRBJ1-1,CASRAGGSVNTEAFF,TGTGCCAGCAGGGCCGGCGGCTCGGTGAACACTGAAGCTTTCTTT
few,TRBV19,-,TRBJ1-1,CASSMRGQSTEAFF,TGTGCCAGTAGTATGCGGGGGCAGAGCACTGAAGCTTTCTTT
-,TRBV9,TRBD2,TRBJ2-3,CASRAGTTSGGTQYF,TGTGCCAGCAGAGCCGGGACTACAAGCGGGGGTACGCAGTATTTT
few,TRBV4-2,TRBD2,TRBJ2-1,CASSQDTRTSGRVYNEQFF,TGTGCCAGCAGCCAAGATACTAGGACTAGCGGGAGGGTATACAATGAGCAGTTCTTC
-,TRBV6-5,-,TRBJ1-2,CASSSFGTYPF,TGTGCCAGCAGTTCCTTTGGGACTTATCCCTTC
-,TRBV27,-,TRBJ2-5,CASSLKAGEETQYF,TGTGCCAGCAGTTTAAAAGCAGGGGAGGAGACCCAGTACTTC
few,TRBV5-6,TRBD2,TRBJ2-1,CASSLGTSGSYNEQFF,TGTGCCAGCAGCTTAGGGACTAGCGGATCCTACAATGAGCAGTTCTTC
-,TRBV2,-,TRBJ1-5,CASSERGGNQPQHF,TGTGCCAGCAGTGAAAGGGGCGGCAATCAGCCCCAGCATTTT
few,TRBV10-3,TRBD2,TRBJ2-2,CAISEQRDGVGELFF,TGTGCCATCAGTGAGCAGCGGGATGGGGTCGGGGAGCTGTTTTTT
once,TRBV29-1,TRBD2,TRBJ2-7,CSVMLAGGSYEQYF,TGCAGCGTGATGCTAGCGGGGGGCTCCTACGAGCAGTACTTC
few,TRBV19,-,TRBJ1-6,CASSKAQRGGSYNSPLHF,TGTGCCAGTAGTAAGGCTCAGAGAGGTGGCTCCTATAATTCACCCCTCCACTTT
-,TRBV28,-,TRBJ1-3,CASSDSGFNSGNTIYF,TGTGCCAGCAGTGATTCCGGGTTTAACTCTGGAAACACCATATATTTT
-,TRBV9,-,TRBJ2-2,CASSPRLGKSTGELFF,TGTGCCAGCAGCCCTCGACTAGGGAAAAGCACCGGGGAGCTGTTTTTT
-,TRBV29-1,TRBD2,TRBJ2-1,CSVEKLAGGLGEQFF,TGCAGCGTTGAAAAGCTAGCGGGGGGGCTCGGTGAGCAGTTCTTC
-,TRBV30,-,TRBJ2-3,CAWSVSWDTQYF,TGTGCCTGGAGTGTTAGTTGGGATACGCAGTATTTT